This TCR beta chain emerged from a study of low-dose radiotherapy and immunotherapy resistance in tumors. Study information: Those assigned to Cohort 2 were treated with 1 Gy per fraction every two weeks (13 Gy in total over 26 weeks). Intravenous administration to patients comprised nivolumab at 240 mg every two weeks and ipilimumab at 1 mg/kg every six weeks.

Germline CDR1 is MGHDK and CDR2 is SYGVNS. V lost 2 bases and J 7 bases, leaving 8 bases between the germline ends. The CDR3 covers 12 residues. As to time point: after trial treatment. The sample's treatment: LDRT plus nivolumab, ipilimumab, low-dose cyclophosphamide and aspirin (RACIN trial). This clonotype was counted only a few times. Priming of first-strand cDNA relied on TRAV- and TRBV-specific primers (covering alpha and beta chains). Amplification, which lasted roughly 22 PCR cycles, used a constant-region primer and V-primer adapter to amplify TCRs. TCRdb independently ran MiXCR on the reads; one entry per CDR3 protein. Of tens of thousands of distinct CDR3 sequences detected, around 20% appear once; the ten largest clones hold more than 10%.

The V gene is TRBV25-1, the J gene TRBJ2-5; possibly TRBD1 for D (6 bases). This TCR came from a female donor with ovarian cancer. Sequencing was performed on PBMCs, taken after low-dose radiotherapy plus immunotherapy. DNA of the CDR3: TGTGCCAGCAGTGAACAACAGGGGACCCAGTACTTC. Protein: CASSEQQGTQYF.